Given below is one T cell receptor (beta chain) in context. Profiled with immunoSEQ multiplex PCR; TCRdb holds only in-frame clones, not every one. This sample has around 100,000 clones, with around four fifths found just once. There are 14 residues in the CDR3. The J segment lost 3 bases and the V segment lost 1 base, leaving 1 base of the junction unmatched. Per the germline V gene, CDR1 is SGHDN and CDR2 is FVKESK. The data were obtained in a study of blood T cell repertoires in COVID-19. Study in general: COVID-19 samples from acute and convalescent phases originated in the United States, Italy and Spain.

This rearrangement joins TRBV14 to TRBJ2-7, with 9 nucleotides matching TRBD1. This receptor was identified in a middle-aged man with active or convalescent COVID-19. The source material was peripheral blood. The CDR3 spells CASSQATGGYEQYF. CDR3 DNA: TGTGCCAGCAGCCAAGCGACAGGGGGCTACGAGCAGTACTTC. The variable domain in full, completed from reference TRBV14 and TRBJ2-7, reads EAGVTQFPSHSVIEKGQTVTLRCDPISGHDNLYWYRRVMGKEIKFLLHFVKESKQDESGMPNNRFLAERTGGTYSTLKVQPAELEDSGVYFCASSQATGGYEQYFGPGTRLTVT.